The clone carrying this T cell receptor beta chain came up a few times. What it binds is not known. TCRdb independently ran MiXCR on the reads; one entry per CDR3 protein. The profile shows approximately 180,000 distinct CDR3 sequences, about 20% of them singletons. Germline-derived CDR1 and CDR2 are SGHRS and YFSETQ. J gave up 3 bases and V 5 bases, and 2 bases lay outside the gene matches. The CDR3 spans 13 residues. The data stem from a study of T cell repertoires in cytomegalovirus infection. Study-wide context: Public TCR beta signatures indicated both CMV infection and matching HLA type.

Study-wide results and limits: Pooled public TCR beta family frequency picked out CMV carriers with the relevant HLA. HLA-C-restricted TCR beta clonotypes specific for CMV led the ex vivo response.

The chain couples TRBV5-1 to TRBJ1-1; TRBD1 matches at 9 bases. The sequenced material came from PBMCs. The TCR originated in a human donor in good health (CMV status not recorded). Some clones in this sample may be carry-over from other donors' samples. The CDR3 sequence: CASRTGGDTEAFF. The CDR3 nucleotides read TGCGCCAGCAGGACAGGGGGGGACACTGAAGCTTTCTTT. Complete variable domain (other parts from reference TRBV5-1 and TRBJ1-1): KAGVTQTPRYLIKTRGQQVTLSCSPISGHRSVSWYQQTPGQGLQFLFEYFSETQRNKGNFPGRFSGRQFSNSRSEMNVSTLELGDSALYLCASRTGGDTEAFFGQGTRLTVV.